The sequence of this T cell receptor (beta chain) was determined in a study of T-cell memory formation after mild COVID-19 (dated by TCRdb to about 2021). The study in broad terms: TCR sequence clusters from the two donors were found to be largely donor specific. The cohort was made up of two young adult volunteers, one female and one male, who were previously healthy. T-cell clones expanding and contracting after mild COVID-19 in a couple of donors were tracked by longitudinal TCRalpha and TCRbeta repertoire sequencing.

V sheds 2 bases and J sheds 2 bases, leaving 13 bases between their ends. For CDR1 and CDR2, the germline V gene lists SQVTM and ANQGSEA. The CDR3 has 14 amino acids, counting the end cysteine and phenylalanine. The read is trimmed to its CDR3 DNA, 42 bases read in frame from base 1. Sequencer: Illumina NovaSeq 6000. TCRalpha and TCRbeta cDNA libraries were constructed by 5'RACE with constant-segment primers, with sample barcodes and unique molecular identifiers being introduced. RNA was extracted from every sample with Trizol reagent. Amplification of the libraries took two PCR steps, and the second step added a second sample barcode plus Illumina TruSeq adapters. Sequencing of libraries was performed on an Illumina NovaSeq with 2 x 150 bp paired-end reads. On the authors' methods: Reads were demultiplexed and collapsed into UMI-guided consensus sequences with migec v1.2.7. Using mixcr v2.1.11, the UMI consensuses were aligned to TRA and TRB V and J templates and assembled into clonotypes. Clonotypes were classified as expanded or contracted when called significant by both edgeR and NoisET, with noise models trained on biological replicates. For edgeR calls, the thresholds were a false discovery rate-adjusted p below 0.01 and a log2 fold-change of 1. As an exploratory analysis of dynamics, max-normalized trajectories of the 1000 most abundant clonotypes were examined with PCA combined with hierarchical clustering. Separately sequenced CD4+ and CD8+ repertoires were used to assign a CD4 or CD8 phenotype to each responding clone. TCRdb passed the public sequencing reads through fastp at Q25 and MiXCR, retaining productive beta sequences. Records with the same CDR3 protein are collapsed into one entry carrying the most frequent genes and DNA. TCRdb's processing, not the authors', yielded these V and J calls. A total of under 300,000 distinct CDR3 sequences appear in this sample, over 7% of them only once. The ten largest make up 20% to 25% of the sample.

This clonotype has only a few counts. What antigen it recognizes has not been identified. No much larger clone is present one base from it, and per-base qualities are unavailable. Ficoll-Paque density gradient centrifugation was the method used to isolate PBMCs. What the work shows at the level of the full study, not this receptor alone: Contracting CD4+ clones were found mainly in CM and EM memory subsets, while CD8+ clones were enriched in EMRA. SARS-CoV-2 specificity was not confirmed for the second-wave clones peaking on day 37. The detection of some responding clones in pre-infection memory suggests that pre-existing cross-reactive memory T cells joined the SARS-CoV-2 response. Balanced CD4/CD8 phenotypes were observed for clones contracting from day 15 to 85, whereas a bias towards CD4+ was observed for a second wave of clones expanding from day 15 to 37. Only a couple of mild cases were covered in the study, and larger cohorts including severe cases with pre-infection samples were considered necessary.

The sequence was collected from a man between 18 and 29 years old who had mild COVID-19 (a few samples of this study predate the infection). The sample titles of this study are shuffled in the database, so cell type and time point are left out; the donor was told from shared clones. The sample taken for sequencing was PBMCs or a T cell subset sorted from them (not recorded which). The rearrangement joined TRBV29-1 to TRBJ2-7, with TRBD1 as a weak D call on 6 bases. The bases read TGCAGCGTTGAAATCCGGACAGCTACCTACGAGCAGTACTTC. This sequence encodes CSVEIRTATYEQYF.